These 6 T cell receptor beta chains originate from one sample sequenced in a study of cytomegalovirus exposure and HLA in healthy donors. PCR used 60 Vbeta primers and 13 Jbeta primers. Sequencing was performed with immunoSEQ multiplex PCR; in TCRdb, only in-frame clones are kept and a portion is missing. Among 110,000 or so clones listed, roughly 82% were seen once. Input material: PBMCs. These receptors came from a man aged 18 to 30 in good health and CMV-seropositive.

The genes are TRBV25-1 and TRBJ1-4, with a tentative D call TRBD1 (6 bases). Per the germline V gene, CDR1 is MGHDK and CDR2 is SYGVNS. CDR3 length: 14 amino acids. V lost 2 bases and J lost 8, with 12 bases in between. The CDR3 loop reads CASSEQGLEEKLFF. The CDR3 DNA follows: TGTGCCAGCAGTGAACAGGGGCTAGAAGAAAAACTGTTTTTT.

Only a few counts were recorded for this clone. The V call is TRBV2, the J call TRBJ2-7; 7 nucleotides line up with TRBD1. J gave up 5 bases and V 3 bases, and 4 bases lay outside the gene matches. The CDR3 consists of 13 residues. CDR1 is SNHLY, CDR2 FYNNEI, per germline. CDR3 nucleotide sequence: TGTGCCAGCAGTGATACCGGACAGGACGAGCAGTACTTC. This gives the protein CASSDTGQDEQYF.

The V and J genes are TRBV13 and TRBJ2-3; 8 nucleotides line up with TRBD2. The germline V gene has CDR1 PRHDT and CDR2 FYEKMQ (reference sequence). With 6 bases clipped from V and 1 base from J, the junction kept 0 bases outside the gene matches. The CDR3 has 13 amino acids. Written as DNA, the CDR3 is TGTGCCAGCAGGACTAGCGGCACAGATACGCAGTATTTT. Translation: CASRTSGTDTQYF. The full variable domain, its missing parts supplied by reference TRBV13 and TRBJ2-3, is AAGVIQSPRHLIKEKRETATLKCYPIPRHDTVYWYQQGPGQDPQFLISFYEKMQSDKGSIPDRFSAQQFSDYHSELNMSSLELGDSALYFCASRTSGTDTQYFGPGTRLTVL.

The chain is built from TRBV2 and TRBJ1-4, with D tentatively TRBD1 (5 bases). The CDR3 has 16 residues. Trimming took 1 base from V and 0 from J, leaving 9 bases between them. Germline CDR1 and CDR2: SNHLY and FYNNEI. CDR3: CASSEDQGATNEKLFF. The CDR3 DNA reads TGTGCCAGCAGTGAAGACCAGGGTGCAACTAATGAAAAACTGTTTTTT.

This clone was counted once. V is TRBV27 and J is TRBJ2-7; 9 bases agree with TRBD1. There are 14 residues in the CDR3. CDR1 and CDR2 from the germline V gene are MNHEY and SMNVEV (reference sequence). V lost 5 bases to trimming and J lost 3 bases; unmatched junction nucleotides: 5. CDR3 DNA: TGTGCCAGCAGTCCAGGGACAGGGTACTACGAGCAGTACTTC. Translated: CASSPGTGYYEQYF.

This clone was recorded once. V and J are TRBV2 and TRBJ1-6, with D hard to call. The V gene's germline CDR1 is SNHLY and CDR2 FYNNEI. V shed 2 bases and J shed 0 bases, with 8 bases lying between them. CDR3 size: 16 residues. The CDR3 DNA sequence: TGTGCCAGCAGTGAATCTGTGAGCTCCTATAATTCACCCCTCCACTTT. As protein: CASSESVSSYNSPLHF. Full variable domain (missing parts from reference TRBV2 and TRBJ1-6): EPEVTQTPSHQVTQMGQEVILRCVPISNHLYFYWYRQILGQKVEFLVSFYNNEISEKSEIFDDQFSVERPDGSNFTLKIRSTKLEDSAMYFCASSESVSSYNSPLHFGNGTRLTVT.